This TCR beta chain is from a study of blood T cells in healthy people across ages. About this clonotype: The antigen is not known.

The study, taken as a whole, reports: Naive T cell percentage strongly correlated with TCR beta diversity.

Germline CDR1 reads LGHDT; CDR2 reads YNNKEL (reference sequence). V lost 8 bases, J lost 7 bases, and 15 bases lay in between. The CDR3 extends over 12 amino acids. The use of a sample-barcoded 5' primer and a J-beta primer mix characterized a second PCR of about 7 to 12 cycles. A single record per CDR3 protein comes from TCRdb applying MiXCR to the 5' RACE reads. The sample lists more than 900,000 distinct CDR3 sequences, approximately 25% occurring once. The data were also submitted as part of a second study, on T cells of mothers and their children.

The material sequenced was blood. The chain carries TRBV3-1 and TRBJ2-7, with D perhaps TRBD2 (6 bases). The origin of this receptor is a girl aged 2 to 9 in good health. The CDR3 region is CASPRGSQEQYF. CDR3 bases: TGTGCCAGCCCTCGGGGGTCGCAAGAGCAGTACTTC.